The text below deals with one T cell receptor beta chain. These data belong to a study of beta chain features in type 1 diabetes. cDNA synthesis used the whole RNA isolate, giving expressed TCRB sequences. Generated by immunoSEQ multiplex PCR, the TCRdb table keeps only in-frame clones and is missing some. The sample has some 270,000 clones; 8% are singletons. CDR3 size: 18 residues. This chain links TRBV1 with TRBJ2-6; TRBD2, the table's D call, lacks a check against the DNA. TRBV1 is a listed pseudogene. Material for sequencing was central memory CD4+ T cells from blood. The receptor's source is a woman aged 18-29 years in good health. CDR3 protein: CTSSREGLCKSRANVLTF. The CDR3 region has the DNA TGCACCAGCAGCCGTGAGGGTTTGTGCAAAAGTCGGGCCAACGTCCTGACTTTC.